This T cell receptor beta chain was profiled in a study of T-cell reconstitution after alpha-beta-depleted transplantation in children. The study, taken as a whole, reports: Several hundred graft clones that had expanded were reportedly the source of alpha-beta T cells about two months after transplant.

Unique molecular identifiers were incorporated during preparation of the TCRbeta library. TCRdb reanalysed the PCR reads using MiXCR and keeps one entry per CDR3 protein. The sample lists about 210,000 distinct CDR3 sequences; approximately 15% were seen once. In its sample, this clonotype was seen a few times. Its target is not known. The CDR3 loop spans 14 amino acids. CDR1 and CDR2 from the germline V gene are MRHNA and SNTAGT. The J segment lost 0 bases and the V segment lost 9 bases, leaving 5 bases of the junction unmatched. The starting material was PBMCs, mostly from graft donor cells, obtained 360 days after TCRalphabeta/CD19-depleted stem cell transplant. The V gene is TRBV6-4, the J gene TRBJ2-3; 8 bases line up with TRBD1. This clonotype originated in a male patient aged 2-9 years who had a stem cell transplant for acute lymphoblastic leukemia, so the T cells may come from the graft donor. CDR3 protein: CARADRGSTDTQYF. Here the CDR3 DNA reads TGTGCCAGGGCCGACAGGGGCAGCACAGATACGCAGTATTTT.